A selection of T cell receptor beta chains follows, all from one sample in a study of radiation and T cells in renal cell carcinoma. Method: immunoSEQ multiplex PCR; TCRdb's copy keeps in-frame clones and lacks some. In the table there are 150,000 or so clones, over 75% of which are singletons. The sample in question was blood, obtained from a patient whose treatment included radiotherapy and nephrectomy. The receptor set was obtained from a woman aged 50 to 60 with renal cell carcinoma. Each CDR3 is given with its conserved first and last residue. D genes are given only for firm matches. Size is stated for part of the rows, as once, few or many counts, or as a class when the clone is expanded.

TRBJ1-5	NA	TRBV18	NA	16	TGTGCCAGCTCACCCCTTCTACAACAGGGCGATCAGCCCCAGCATTTT	CASSPLLQQGDQPQHF
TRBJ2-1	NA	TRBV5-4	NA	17	TGTGCCAGCAGCTTGGTGGTAGCGGAGATATCCTACAATGAGCAGTTCTTC	CASSLVVAEISYNEQFF
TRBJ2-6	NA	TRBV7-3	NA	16	TGTGCCAGCAGCTTAAATGCAGGCTCTGGGGCCAACGTCCTGACTTTC	CASSLNAGSGANVLTF
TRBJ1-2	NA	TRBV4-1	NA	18	TGCGCCAGCAGCCGTCCGCCAAAAGAGAGGGTGGCAGACCCTGGCTACACCTTC	CASSRPPKERVADPGYTF
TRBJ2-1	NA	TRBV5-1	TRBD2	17	TGCGCCAGCAGCCCTATTAGCACTAGCGGGGGTCGCAATGAGCAGTTCTTC	CASSPISTSGGRNEQFF
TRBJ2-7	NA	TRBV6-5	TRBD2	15	TGTGCCAGCAGTCGGGGACTAGCGGTTTCCTACGAGCAGTACTTC	CASSRGLAVSYEQYF
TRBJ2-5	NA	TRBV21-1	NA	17	TGTGCCAGCAGCAAGCCGGGACTAGCGGAAACTAAAGAGACCCAGTACTTC	CASSKPGLAETKETQYF
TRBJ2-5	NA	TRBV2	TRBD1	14	TGTGCCAGCAGTTCTTACAGGGGAAGGGAGACCCAGTACTTC	CASSSYRGRETQYF
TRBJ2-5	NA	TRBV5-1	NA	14	TGCGCCAGCAGCCCCTTCGAGGGGCTGAGTGAGCAGTACTTC	CASSPFEGLSEQYF
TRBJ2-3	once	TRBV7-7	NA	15	TGTGCTAGCAGCTTTCGGCCAGGGAAGTTGGATACGCAGTATTTT	CASSFRPGKLDTQYF
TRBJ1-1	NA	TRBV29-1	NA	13	TGCAGCGTTGATGACAGGTTAAACACTGAAGCTTTCTTT	CSVDDRLNTEAFF
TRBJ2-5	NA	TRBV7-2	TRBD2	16	TGTGCCAGCAGCTTGGGACTAGCGGGGCCCCAAGAGACCCAGTACTTC	CASSLGLAGPQETQYF
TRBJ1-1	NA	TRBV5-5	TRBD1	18	TGTGCCAGCAGCTCGCCCGGGACAGGGGCTAAAATGAACACTGAAGCTTTCTTT	CASSSPGTGAKMNTEAFF
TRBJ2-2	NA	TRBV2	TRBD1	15	TGTGCCAGCACCGCCGACAGGGCCAACACCGGGGAGCTGTTTTTT	CASTADRANTGELFF
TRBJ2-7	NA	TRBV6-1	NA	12	TGTGCCAGCAGAGGGACTTCCTACGAGCAGTACTTC	CASRGTSYEQYF
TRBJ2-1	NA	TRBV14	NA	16	TGTGCCAGCAGCCAAGATCGTAACCCGGGCTACAATGAGCAGTTCTTC	CASSQDRNPGYNEQFF
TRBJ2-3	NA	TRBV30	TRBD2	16	TGTGCCTGGAGTGTGGGACTAGCGGGGGGAGCAGATACGCAGTATTTT	CAWSVGLAGGADTQYF
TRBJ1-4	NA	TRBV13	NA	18	TGTGCCAGCAGCTTTAGCCAAAGTAAAGGGGCGCCTAATGAAAAACTGTTTTTT	CASSFSQSKGAPNEKLFF
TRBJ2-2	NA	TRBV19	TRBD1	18	TGTGCCACCAGGGACAGCGATAGACCCCGCGGCTACACCGGGGAGCTGTTTTTT	CATRDSDRPRGYTGELFF
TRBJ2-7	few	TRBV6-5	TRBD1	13	TGTGCCAGCAGTTACCCAGGACAGGTCGGGCAGTACTTC	CASSYPGQVGQYF